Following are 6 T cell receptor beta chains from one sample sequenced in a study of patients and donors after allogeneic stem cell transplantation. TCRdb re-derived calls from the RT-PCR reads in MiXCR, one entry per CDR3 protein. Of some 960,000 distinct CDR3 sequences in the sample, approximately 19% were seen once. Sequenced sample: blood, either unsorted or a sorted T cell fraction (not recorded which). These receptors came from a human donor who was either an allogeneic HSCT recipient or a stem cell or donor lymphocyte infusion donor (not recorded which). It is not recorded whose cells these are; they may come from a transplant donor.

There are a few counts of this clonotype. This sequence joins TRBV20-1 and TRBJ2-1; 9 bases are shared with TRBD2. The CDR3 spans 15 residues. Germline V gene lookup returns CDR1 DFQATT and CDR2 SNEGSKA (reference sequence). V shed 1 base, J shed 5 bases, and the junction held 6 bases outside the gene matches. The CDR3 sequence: CSARVPSGANNEQFF. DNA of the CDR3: TGCAGTGCTAGAGTGCCTAGCGGGGCGAACAATGAGCAGTTCTTC.

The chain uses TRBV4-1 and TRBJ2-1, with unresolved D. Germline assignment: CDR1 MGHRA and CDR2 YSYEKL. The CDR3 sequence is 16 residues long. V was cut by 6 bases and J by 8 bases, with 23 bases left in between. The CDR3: CASSLLQHPPLDEQFF. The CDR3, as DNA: TGCGCCAGCAGTCTCCTTCAACATCCCCCCTTGGATGAGCAGTTCTTC.

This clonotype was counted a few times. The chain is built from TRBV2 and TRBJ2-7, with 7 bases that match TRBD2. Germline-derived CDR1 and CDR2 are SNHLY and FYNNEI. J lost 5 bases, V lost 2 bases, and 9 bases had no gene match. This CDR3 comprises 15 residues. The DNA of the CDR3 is TGTGCCAGCAGTGAACGGCGGGAGAGTACCCACGAGCAGTACTTC. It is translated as CASSERRESTHEQYF. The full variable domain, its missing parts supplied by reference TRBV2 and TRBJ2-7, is EPEVTQTPSHQVTQMGQEVILRCVPISNHLYFYWYRQILGQKVEFLVSFYNNEISEKSEIFDDQFSVERPDGSNFTLKIRSTKLEDSAMYFCASSERRESTHEQYFGPGTRLTVT.

CDR3 sequence (DNA): TGCAGTGCTGGGACTAGCGGGATACAAGAGACCCAGTACTTC. This gives the protein CSAGTSGIQETQYF. This sequence joins TRBV20-1 and TRBJ2-5; 13 bases match TRBD2. The J segment lost 2 bases and the V segment lost 5 bases, leaving 2 bases of the junction unmatched. CDR3 length equals 14 residues. CDR1 is DFQATT, CDR2 SNEGSKA, per germline (reference sequence).

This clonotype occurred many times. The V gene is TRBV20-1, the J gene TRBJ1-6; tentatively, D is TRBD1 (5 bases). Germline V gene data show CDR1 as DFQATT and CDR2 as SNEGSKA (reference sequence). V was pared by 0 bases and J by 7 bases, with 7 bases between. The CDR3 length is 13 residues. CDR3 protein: CSARDGGNSPLHF. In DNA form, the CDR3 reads TGCAGTGCTAGAGATGGGGGAAATTCACCCCTCCACTTT.

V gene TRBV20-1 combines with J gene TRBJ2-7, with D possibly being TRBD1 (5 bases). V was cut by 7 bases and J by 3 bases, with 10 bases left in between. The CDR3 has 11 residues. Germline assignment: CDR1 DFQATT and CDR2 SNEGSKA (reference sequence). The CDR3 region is CSVVGVYEQYF. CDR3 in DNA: TGCAGTGTTGTAGGGGTCTACGAGCAGTACTTC.